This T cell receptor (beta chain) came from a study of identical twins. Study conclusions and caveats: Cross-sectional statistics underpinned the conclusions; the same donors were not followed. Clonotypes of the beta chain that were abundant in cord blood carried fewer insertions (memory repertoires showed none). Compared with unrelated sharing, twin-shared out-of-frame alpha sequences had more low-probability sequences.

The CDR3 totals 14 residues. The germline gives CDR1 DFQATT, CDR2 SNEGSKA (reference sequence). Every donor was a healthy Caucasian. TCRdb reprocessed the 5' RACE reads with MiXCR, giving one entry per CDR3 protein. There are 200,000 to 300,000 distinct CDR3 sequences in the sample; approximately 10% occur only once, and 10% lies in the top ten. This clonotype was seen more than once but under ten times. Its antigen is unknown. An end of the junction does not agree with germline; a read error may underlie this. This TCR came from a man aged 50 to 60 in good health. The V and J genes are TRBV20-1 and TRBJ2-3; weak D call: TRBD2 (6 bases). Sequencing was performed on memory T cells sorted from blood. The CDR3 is CSARVGRLVDPQYF. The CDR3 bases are TGCAGTGCTAGAGTGGGACGACTAGTAGATCCGCAGTATTTT.